These 27 T cell receptor beta chains were sequenced from one sample in a study of shared clonotypes between healthy human individuals (TCRdb year 2020). Libraries were made using the immunoSEQ multiplex PCR assay. Drawn from immuneACCESS, this table holds only the in-frame rearrangements with V and J called that TCRdb kept. Clones are partly lost; checked studies trace under half to an unresolved V gene and leave the rest unexplained. The table for this sample lists about 680,000 clones; around 90% of them were counted only once. Together, the top ten hold roughly 22% of the sample. For the CD8 naive samples, CD45RO-negative cells were positively selected for CCR7, yielding a CD45RA+CCR7+ population from which TemRA cells were excluded. Material for sequencing was naive CD8+ T cells sorted from blood. The sample's cell subset or site label, in plain terms: CD45RA+CCR7+. The receptors stem from a man younger than 45 in good health.

The genes are TRBV7-9 and TRBJ1-5, with D uncertain. There are 15 residues in the CDR3. Germline CDR1 is SEHNR and CDR2 is FQNEAQ (reference sequence). V dropped 5 bases and J dropped 2 bases, with 13 bases sitting between them. The CDR3 nucleotides are TGTGCCAGCAGCCATGACGCGGCGCGCAATCAGCCCCAGCATTTT. Translated, it gives CASSHDAARNQPQHF.

This clone was found a few times. The rearrangement joins TRBV14 to TRBJ1-3; D is unresolved. The germline V gene encodes CDR1 SGHDN and CDR2 FVKESK. This CDR3 has 18 residues. Deletions cut 4 bases from V and 1 base from J, with 20 bases between. The CDR3 nucleotides read TGTGCCAGCAGCCCCACTCATGGAGGCTTCGATTCTGGAAACACCATATATTTT. This codes for CASSPTHGGFDSGNTIYF.

The CDR3 DNA reads as TGTGCCAGCAGCGGCCCCGTCCGGGACGTCACAGATACGCAGTATTTT. Translated, it gives CASSGPVRDVTDTQYF. The chain employs TRBV9 and TRBJ2-3, with D possibly called TRBD1 or TRBD2 (5 bases each). V lost 3 bases and J 2 bases, leaving 16 bases between the germline ends. This CDR3 is 16 amino acids long. Germline CDR1 and CDR2: SGDLS and YYNGEE.

This rearrangement joins TRBV6-5 to TRBJ1-5; the D is unclear. The V gene's germline CDR1 is MNHEY and CDR2 SVGAGI. V gave up 5 bases and J gave up 3 bases, with 5 bases separating them. This CDR3 has 12 amino acids. CDR3 DNA: TGTGCCAGCAGTACAGACAATCAGCCCCAGCATTTT. It encodes CASSTDNQPQHF.

The chain employs TRBV5-4 and TRBJ1-1; the match to TRBD1 covers 7 bases. Germline V lookup: CDR1 SGHNT, CDR2 YYREEE (reference sequence). The CDR3 sequence is 15 residues long. The V and J ends lost 0 bases and 5 bases, in that order; junction bases with no gene match: 7. CDR3 nucleotide sequence: TGTGCCAGCAGCTTGGTGGAGGGGGCAGTGACTGAAGCTTTCTTT. Its translation is CASSLVEGAVTEAFF.

The chain joins TRBV28 to TRBJ2-7; 16 nucleotides agree with TRBD2. CDR3 size: 17 residues. Germline assignment: CDR1 MDHEN and CDR2 SYDVKM. Trimming removed 3 bases from V and 4 bases from J; junction bases left unmatched: 6. Here the CDR3 reads CASSFAGTSGRAYEQYF. The CDR3 DNA reads as TGTGCCAGCAGTTTTGCAGGGACTAGCGGGAGGGCTTACGAGCAGTACTTC.

The chain couples TRBV29-1 to TRBJ2-7; D remains unclear. Per the germline V gene, CDR1 is SQVTM and CDR2 is ANQGSEA. Trimming shortened V by 5 bases and J by 3 bases, and 17 bases separated the two germline ends. This CDR3 has 14 amino acids. As DNA, the CDR3 is TGCAGCGTTCTATCCCCGACTTTTAACTACGAGCAGTACTTC. Protein: CSVLSPTFNYEQYF.

With respect to this clone: The sample carries other DNA sequences with the same CDR3. The chain links TRBV27 to TRBJ2-2, with D hard to call. The CDR3 sequence is 12 residues long. In germline, CDR1 is MNHEY, CDR2 SMNVEV (reference sequence). V dropped 5 bases and J dropped 3 bases, with 4 bases sitting between them. CDR3 protein: CASSTYTGELFF. The CDR3 DNA follows: TGTGCCAGCAGTACATACACCGGGGAGCTGTTTTTT.

The V and J genes are TRBV7-9 and TRBJ2-3, with 9 bases lining up with TRBD1. The CDR3 sequence is 16 residues long. The V gene's germline CDR1 is SEHNR and CDR2 FQNEAQ (reference sequence). J gave up 2 bases and V 5 bases, and 8 bases lay outside the gene matches. The CDR3 region is CASSINRGRNTDTQYF. The CDR3 DNA reads TGTGCCAGCAGCATCAACAGGGGGCGAAACACAGATACGCAGTATTTT.

The chain carries TRBV7-2 and TRBJ2-1, with D tentatively TRBD2 (6 bases). V shed 2 bases and J shed 7 bases, with 18 bases lying between them. The CDR3 is 16 amino acids. Germline loops: CDR1 SGHTA, CDR2 FQGNSA. The CDR3, as DNA: TGTGCCAGCAGCTTATCACTGGGGGGTGGGTGGAATGAGCAGTTCTTC. Its translation: CASSLSLGGGWNEQFF.

The V and J genes are TRBV9 and TRBJ2-7, with D possibly TRBD1 on 6 matching bases. Germline assignment: CDR1 SGDLS and CDR2 YYNGEE. The CDR3 runs to 15 residues. Trimming pared 1 base from V and 3 bases from J, leaving 14 bases between. The CDR3 DNA follows: TGTGCCAGCAGCGTATTCTTGGACAGCCGCTACGAGCAGTACTTC. The encoded protein is CASSVFLDSRYEQYF.

This chain links TRBV4-1 with TRBJ2-7; 8 nucleotides match TRBD1. V lost 0 bases to trimming and J lost 7 bases; unmatched junction nucleotides: 8. This CDR3 is built from 15 residues. Germline assignment: CDR1 MGHRA and CDR2 YSYEKL. CDR3 loop: CASSQEGTGANEQYF. CDR3 bases: TGCGCCAGCAGCCAAGAAGGGACAGGTGCAAATGAGCAGTACTTC.

This sequence joins TRBV29-1 and TRBJ2-7; TRBD2 agrees at 12 bases. Unmatched junction bases numbered 7, after V lost 6 bases and J lost 7 bases. The germline CDR1 and CDR2 sequences are SQVTM and ANQGSEA. This CDR3 comprises 13 residues. The CDR3 bases are TGCAGCGTACCGGGACTAGCGGGTCGGGAGCAGTACTTC. Its translation is CSVPGLAGREQYF.

The chain carries TRBV7-2 and TRBJ2-3, with 10 bases that match TRBD1. V was clipped by 5 bases and J by 1 base; unmatched bases: 3. The length of the CDR3 is 15 residues. The germline gives CDR1 SGHTA, CDR2 FQGNSA. The CDR3 nucleotides read TGTGCCAGCAGCCGGGACAGGGGAGGCACAGATACGCAGTATTTT. Protein sequence: CASSRDRGGTDTQYF. The complete variable domain, with remaining parts taken from reference TRBV7-2 and TRBJ2-3, reads GAGVSQSPSNKVTEKGKDVELRCDPISGHTALYWYRQSLGQGLEFLIYFQGNSAPDKSGLPSDRFSAERTGGSVSTLTIQRTQQEDSAVYLCASSRDRGGTDTQYFGPGTRLTVL.

The gene calls are TRBV19 and TRBJ1-2, with TRBD1 as a possible D gene (5 bases). CDR1 is LNHDA and CDR2 is SQIVND in the germline V gene (reference sequence). The CDR3 contains 13 residues. Trimming took off 5 bases at V and 4 bases at J, with 11 bases between the two ends. The CDR3 DNA sequence: TGTGCCAGTAGTCCCGGGGGGAGCTATGGCTACACCTTC. This codes for CASSPGGSYGYTF.

V is TRBV7-9 and J is TRBJ2-1; 8 bases are a match to TRBD2. The CDR3 is made up of 16 amino acids. CDR1 and CDR2 from the germline V gene are SEHNR and FQNEAQ (reference sequence). Trimming removed 5 bases from V and 6 bases from J; junction bases left unmatched: 12. CDR3 sequence: CASSGSSSGRVNEQFF. The CDR3 coding sequence is TGTGCCAGCAGCGGCTCCTCGAGCGGGAGAGTCAATGAGCAGTTCTTC.

The J gene is TRBJ2-1, the V gene TRBV7-4, with TRBD2 identical over 8 bases. This CDR3 has 19 amino acids. The V gene end was trimmed by 2 bases and the J gene end by 9 bases; junction bases not matched to a gene: 21. Germline lookup yields CDR1 SGHVT and CDR2 SQSDAQ. The CDR3 DNA follows: TGTGCCAGCAGCTTATTCGAGCGGGTTGGCGGGAGGTATTTCGGTGAGCAGTTCTTC. Residues: CASSLFERVGGRYFGEQFF.

The chain links TRBV2 to TRBJ2-2; no clear D gene. The V gene's germline CDR1 is SNHLY and CDR2 FYNNEI. This CDR3 has 13 residues. Trimming shortened V by 8 bases and J by 3 bases, and 10 bases separated the two germline ends. CDR3 residues: CASDKGHTGELFF. The CDR3 bases are TGTGCCAGCGATAAAGGGCACACCGGGGAGCTGTTTTTT. Full variable domain (rest looked up from reference TRBV2 and TRBJ2-2): EPEVTQTPSHQVTQMGQEVILRCVPISNHLYFYWYRQILGQKVEFLVSFYNNEISEKSEIFDDQFSVERPDGSNFTLKIRSTKLEDSAMYFCASDKGHTGELFFGEGSRLTVL.

The chain employs TRBV7-9 and TRBJ2-1; D may be TRBD1 (6 bases). V shed 7 bases and J shed 3 bases, with 10 bases lying between them. This CDR3 contains 13 residues. The germline V gene encodes CDR1 SEHNR and CDR2 FQNEAQ (reference sequence). The CDR3, as DNA: TGTGCCAGCAAACCGGACAGCTACAATGAGCAGTTCTTC. Amino acids: CASKPDSYNEQFF.

V and J are TRBV7-6 and TRBJ2-3; unclear D gene. This CDR3 is 14 amino acids long. V was trimmed by 3 bases and J by 2 bases, leaving 9 bases between them. Germline V gene lookup returns CDR1 SGHVS and CDR2 FNYEAQ. The DNA of the CDR3 is TGTGCCAGCAGCTTGATGGGATACACAGATACGCAGTATTTT. Translation: CASSLMGYTDTQYF.

In its sample, this clone was seen a few times. The chain combines TRBV27 with TRBJ2-7; 7 bases map to TRBD1. This CDR3 is built from 14 residues. CDR1 is MNHEY, CDR2 SMNVEV, per germline (reference sequence). Losses at the gene ends were 4 bases for V and 5 bases for J; bases not matched to a gene: 8. The CDR3 here is CASSSGWTGDEQYF. In DNA, the CDR3 is TGTGCCAGCAGTTCAGGATGGACAGGAGACGAGCAGTACTTC.

The chain joins TRBV7-6 to TRBJ2-1; the D gene is possibly TRBD1 (6 bases). The germline V gene encodes CDR1 SGHVS and CDR2 FNYEAQ. Between the trimmed V and J ends, which lost 1 base and 10 bases, there was a span of 11 bases. The CDR3 totals 13 residues. This CDR3 reads CASSLGDTWEQFF. CDR3 bases: TGTGCCAGCAGCTTAGGGGACACCTGGGAGCAGTTCTTC.

This chain links TRBV7-9 with TRBJ1-1; 8 bases are shared with TRBD1. Trimming removed 5 bases from V and 0 bases from J; junction bases left unmatched: 5. The CDR3 has 15 amino acids. Germline loops: CDR1 SEHNR, CDR2 FQNEAQ (reference sequence). CDR3 sequence (DNA): TGTGCCAGCAGCCCACAGGGGGTCATGAACACTGAAGCTTTCTTT. Its translation: CASSPQGVMNTEAFF.

The genes are TRBV27 and TRBJ1-5; D not certain. Trimming cost V 6 bases and J 0 bases, with 6 bases left between them. The CDR3 consists of 13 residues. Germline V gene lookup returns CDR1 MNHEY and CDR2 SMNVEV (reference sequence). CDR3 loop: CASRRYSNQPQHF. Written as DNA, the CDR3 is TGTGCCAGCAGACGGTATAGCAATCAGCCCCAGCATTTT.

The CDR3 nucleotides read TGTGCCAGCAGCGTACCCCTTACAGGGGAAGTTTCCTACAATGAGCAGTTCTTC. Protein: CASSVPLTGEVSYNEQFF. This chain joins TRBV9 and TRBJ2-1; TRBD1 matches 7 bases. The trim removed 1 base at V and 1 base at J, leaving 11 bases unmatched. Germline CDR1 reads SGDLS; CDR2 reads YYNGEE. The CDR3 covers 18 residues.

The genes are TRBV27 and TRBJ2-7; D is ambiguous. Trimming cost V 5 bases and J 7 bases, with 12 bases left between them. The CDR3 is 12 amino acids. Per germline, CDR1 MNHEY and CDR2 SMNVEV (reference sequence). CDR3 sequence (DNA): TGTGCCAGCAGTAAGCCTTATAGGGAGCAGTACTTC. This translates into CASSKPYREQYF.

This chain links TRBV4-3 with TRBJ2-1, with 7 bases lining up with TRBD2. V lost 4 bases and J lost 2; bases outside the gene matches: 5. The germline CDR1 and CDR2 sequences are LGHNA and YSLEER. The CDR3 sequence is 15 residues long. CDR3 in amino acids: CASSPDGRPYNEQFF. The CDR3, as DNA: TGCGCCAGCAGCCCGGACGGGAGGCCCTACAATGAGCAGTTCTTC.